This TCR beta chain is drawn from a study of T-cell memory formation after mild COVID-19 (dated by TCRdb to 2020 to 2022). General notes on the study: TCR sequence clusters from the two donors were largely donor specific. In a couple of donors, T-cell clones that expanded and contracted after mild COVID-19 were followed by sequencing TCRalpha and TCRbeta repertoires longitudinally. The cohort comprised two young, previously healthy adult volunteers, one female and one male. Broad study findings and their caveats: Clones contracting from day 15 to 85 had balanced CD4/CD8 phenotypes, while a second wave expanding from day 15 to 37 was biased towards CD4+. The second-wave clones that peaked on day 37 were not confirmed to be SARS-CoV-2 specific. The study covered only two mild cases, and larger cohorts including severe cases with pre-infection samples were considered necessary. Contracting CD4+ clones were found mainly in CM and EM memory subsets, while CD8+ clones were enriched in EMRA. Some responding clones were found in pre-infection memory, which suggests that pre-existing cross-reactive memory T cells took part in the SARS-CoV-2 response.

A note on this clonotype: The clone's antigen remains unknown. No base qualities exist here, and no much larger clone lies one base off it.

The data were produced on an Illumina NovaSeq 6000. TCRalpha and TCRbeta cDNA libraries were built by 5'RACE with constant-segment primers, adding sample barcodes and unique molecular identifiers. RNA was extracted from every sample with Trizol reagent. Library amplification was performed in two PCR steps, and a second sample barcode and Illumina TruSeq adapters were introduced in the second step. The libraries were sequenced on an Illumina NovaSeq using 2 x 150 bp paired-end reads. The paper's data handling went like this. Demultiplexing of reads and collapsing into UMI-guided consensus sequences were performed with migec v1.2.7. Using mixcr v2.1.11, UMI consensuses were aligned to TRA and TRB V and J templates and then assembled into clonotypes. Expanded or contracted clonotypes were those called significant by both edgeR and NoisET, with noise models trained on biological replicates. For edgeR calls, a false discovery rate-adjusted p below 0.01 and a log2 fold-change threshold of 1 were applied. As an exploratory analysis of dynamics, max-normalized trajectories of the 1000 most abundant clonotypes were examined with PCA combined with hierarchical clustering. The CD4 or CD8 phenotype of responding clones was assigned using the separately sequenced CD4+ and CD8+ repertoires. TCRdb reran the public reads through fastp at Q25 and MiXCR, keeping productive beta chains. Identical CDR3 proteins give one entry, which carries the most common genes and DNA. None of the V and J calls come from the authors' own analysis; TCRdb made them. For this sample the table gives 450,000 to 650,000 distinct CDR3 sequences, of which around 21% were detected only once. Together, the top ten hold approximately 12% of the sample.

As encoded in the germline V gene, CDR1 is SGHVS while CDR2 is FNYEAQ. Including the terminal cysteine and phenylalanine, the CDR3 comprises 15 residues. Only the CDR3 portion is preserved as DNA: 45 bases, with reading frame beginning at the first base. The V end loses 5 bases and the J end loses 0 bases, and a stretch of 11 bases separates them. Ficoll-Paque density gradient centrifugation was the method used to isolate PBMCs. The chain was built from TRBV7-6 and TRBJ1-3; the D gene cannot be named for sure. Sample: PBMCs or a T cell subset sorted from them (not recorded which). The TCR comes from an adult woman who had mild COVID-19 (a few samples of this study predate the infection). The sample titles of this study are shuffled in the database, so cell type and time point are left out; the donor was told from shared clones. DNA sequence: TGTGCCAGCAGCGAAAGGGAGATCTCTGGAAACACCATATATTTT. This is translated as CASSEREISGNTIYF.